The 10 T cell receptor beta chains in this list originate from one sample, sequenced in a study of T cell repertoires in cytomegalovirus infection. For these receptors, no antigen is known. TCRdb redid the calling of the reads with MiXCR, one entry per CDR3 protein. This table has 900,000 to 950,000 distinct CDR3 sequences, roughly 30% appearing once. The sample was cultured CD8+ T cells from PBMCs, taken from culture after CMV antigen stimulation. The source of these receptors is a human donor in good health (CMV status not recorded). Some clones in this sample may be carry-over from other donors' samples.

This clonotype was found a few times. This rearrangement joins TRBV10-3 to TRBJ1-3, with D uncertain. V was pared by 0 bases and J by 0 bases, with 9 bases between. This CDR3 contains 16 residues. The germline V gene has CDR1 ENHRY and CDR2 SYGVKD. CDR3 sequence reads: CAISESAGYSGNTIYF. As DNA, the CDR3 is TGTGCCATCAGTGAGTCCGCCGGCTACTCTGGAAACACCATATATTTT.

This clonotype was counted only a few times. The V and J genes are TRBV20-1 and TRBJ1-2; D is unresolved. Per germline, CDR1 DFQATT and CDR2 SNEGSKA (reference sequence). This CDR3 is 11 amino acids long. V was shortened by 4 bases and J by 5 bases, with 8 bases between the two germline ends. This chain's CDR3 is CSATEGYGYTF. The CDR3 DNA reads TGCAGTGCTACCGAAGGGTATGGCTACACCTTC.

The V call is TRBV4-1, the J call TRBJ2-3; 11 nucleotides match TRBD2. The CDR3 has 16 residues. The junction had 4 bases not matched to a gene; V was cut back by 3 bases and J by 2 bases. The germline gives CDR1 MGHRA, CDR2 YSYEKL. For the CDR3, the DNA is TGCGCCAGCAGCCACGGGACTAGCGGCTTCACAGATACGCAGTATTTT. This sequence encodes CASSHGTSGFTDTQYF.

The chain couples TRBV4-1 to TRBJ2-7; 7 bases align to TRBD2. Germline V gene sequence: CDR1 MGHRA, CDR2 YSYEKL. The J segment lost 2 bases and the V segment lost 0 bases, leaving 10 bases of the junction unmatched. CDR3 size: 17 residues. CDR3 loop: CASSQDPLAVITYEQYF. The CDR3 DNA follows: TGCGCCAGCAGCCAAGATCCCCTAGCGGTGATCACCTACGAGCAGTACTTC.

J is TRBJ1-2 and V is TRBV11-2; TRBD1 might be the D (5 bases). Trimming took 1 base from V and 3 from J, leaving 18 bases between them. This CDR3 region has 17 residues. Germline values: CDR1 SGHAT, CDR2 FQNNGV. This chain's CDR3 is CASSLGVAGVRHYGYTF. The CDR3 DNA is TGTGCCAGCAGCTTAGGTGTCGCGGGGGTCCGGCACTATGGCTACACCTTC. Full variable domain (remainder filled in from reference TRBV11-2 and TRBJ1-2): EAGVAQSPRYKIIEKRQSVAFWCNPISGHATLYWYQQILGQGPKLLIQFQNNGVVDDSQLPKDRFSAERLKGVDSTLKIQPAKLEDSAVYLCASSLGVAGVRHYGYTFGSGTRLTVV.

This clonotype has only a few counts. The CDR3 spells CASRGQARNQPQHF. In DNA form, the CDR3 reads TGTGCCAGCAGGGGACAGGCGCGCAATCAGCCCCAGCATTTT. V and J are TRBV2 and TRBJ1-5; the match to TRBD1 covers 8 bases. This CDR3 is 14 amino acids long. Trimming at V came to 6 bases and at J to 2 bases, leaving 3 bases not matched to a gene. The germline CDR1 and CDR2 sequences are SNHLY and FYNNEI.

This clonotype was observed a few times. The CDR3 loop reads CASRRDREGSNQPQHF. The DNA for the CDR3 is TGTGCCAGCAGACGGGACAGGGAGGGAAGCAATCAGCCCCAGCATTTT. V gene TRBV6-2 or TRBV6-3 combines with J gene TRBJ1-5, with 9 bases fitting TRBD1. This CDR3 region has 16 residues. Germline CDR1 and CDR2: MNHEY and SVGEGT. The junction had 7 bases not matched to a gene; V was cut back by 6 bases and J by 1 base.

The J gene is TRBJ2-2, the V gene TRBV7-9, with 7 positions matching TRBD1. The CDR3 runs to 15 residues. V gave up 0 bases and J gave up 4 bases; unmatched junction bases: 2. CDR1 SEHNR and CDR2 FQNEAQ come from the germline V gene (reference sequence). CDR3 nucleotide sequence: TGTGCCAGCAGCTTAGCCGACAGGGTCACCGGGGAGCTGTTTTTT. Its protein is CASSLADRVTGELFF. The complete variable domain, with remaining parts taken from reference TRBV7-9 and TRBJ2-2, reads DTGVSQNPRHKITKRGQNVTFRCDPISEHNRLYWYRQTLGQGPEFLTYFQNEAQLEKSRLLSDRFSAERPKGSFSTLEIQRTEQGDSAMYLCASSLADRVTGELFFGEGSRLTVL.

The table lists this clonotype with many counts. This rearrangement joins TRBV4-1 to TRBJ1-1; tentative D call: TRBD1 (5 bases). CDR3 length: 16 amino acids. V dropped 1 base and J dropped 3 bases, with 15 bases sitting between them. The V gene's germline CDR1 is MGHRA and CDR2 YSYEKL. The CDR3 here is CASSQVMVGGDTEAFF. Here the CDR3 DNA reads TGCGCCAGCAGCCAAGTAATGGTCGGGGGGGACACTGAAGCTTTCTTT.

The chain combines TRBV19 with TRBJ1-2; D is perhaps TRBD1 (5 bases). The germline CDR1 and CDR2 sequences are LNHDA and SQIVND (reference sequence). The CDR3 is 14 amino acids. Trimming took off 7 bases at V and 2 bases at J, with 14 bases between the two ends. The CDR3 spells CASKFQGANYGYTF. CDR3 nucleotides: TGTGCCAGTAAGTTCCAGGGCGCGAACTATGGCTACACCTTC.